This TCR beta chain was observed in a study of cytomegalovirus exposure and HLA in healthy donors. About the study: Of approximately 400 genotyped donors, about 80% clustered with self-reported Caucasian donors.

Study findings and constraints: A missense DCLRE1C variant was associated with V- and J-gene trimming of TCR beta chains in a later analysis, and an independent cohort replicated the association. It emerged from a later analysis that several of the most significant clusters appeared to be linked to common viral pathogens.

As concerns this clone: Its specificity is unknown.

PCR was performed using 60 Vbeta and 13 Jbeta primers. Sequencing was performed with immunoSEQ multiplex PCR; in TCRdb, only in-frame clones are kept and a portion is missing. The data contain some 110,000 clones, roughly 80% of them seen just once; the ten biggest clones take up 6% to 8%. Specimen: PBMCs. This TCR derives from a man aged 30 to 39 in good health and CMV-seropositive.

CDR3 sequence reads: CASSEWGRGHHDTQYF. The CDR3 DNA follows: TGTGCCAGCAGTGAATGGGGGCGGGGGCACCACGATACGCAGTATTTT. This sequence joins TRBV25-1 and TRBJ2-3, with D possibly matching TRBD2 (7 bases). The CDR3 has 16 residues. V was clipped by 1 base and J by 6 bases, with 17 bases between them. Germline CDR1 MGHDK, CDR2 SYGVNS.